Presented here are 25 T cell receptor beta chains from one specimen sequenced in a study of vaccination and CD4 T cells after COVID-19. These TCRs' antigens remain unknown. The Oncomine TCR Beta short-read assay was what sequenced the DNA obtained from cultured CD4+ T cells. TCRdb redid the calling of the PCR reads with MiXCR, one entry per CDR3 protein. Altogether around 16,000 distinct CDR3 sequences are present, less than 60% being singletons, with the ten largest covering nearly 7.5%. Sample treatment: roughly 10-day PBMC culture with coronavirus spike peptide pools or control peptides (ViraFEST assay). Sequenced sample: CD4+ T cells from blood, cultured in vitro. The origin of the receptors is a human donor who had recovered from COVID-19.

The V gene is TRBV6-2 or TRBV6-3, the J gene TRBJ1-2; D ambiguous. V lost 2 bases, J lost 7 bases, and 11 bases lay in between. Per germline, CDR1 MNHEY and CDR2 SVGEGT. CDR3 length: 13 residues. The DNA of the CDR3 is TGTGCCAGCAGTTACGAGGGAGTTTCTGGCTACACCTTC. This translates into CASSYEGVSGYTF.

CDR3 DNA: TGTGCCAGCAGCCCTCGACCAAATAGCGGGAGGGTGGGGAATGAGCAGTTCTTC. Translation gives CASSPRPNSGRVGNEQFF. The chain has TRBV6-2 or TRBV6-3 and TRBJ2-1, with 11 positions matching TRBD2. Germline V CDR1 and CDR2: MNHEY, SVGEGT. The CDR3 runs to 18 residues. V lost 6 bases to trimming and J lost 7 bases; unmatched junction nucleotides: 17.

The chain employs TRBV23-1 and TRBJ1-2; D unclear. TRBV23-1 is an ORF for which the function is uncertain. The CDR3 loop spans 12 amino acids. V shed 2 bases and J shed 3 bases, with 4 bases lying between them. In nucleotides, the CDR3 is TGCGCCAGCAGTCAAACCGACTATGGCTACACCTTC. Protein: CASSQTDYGYTF.

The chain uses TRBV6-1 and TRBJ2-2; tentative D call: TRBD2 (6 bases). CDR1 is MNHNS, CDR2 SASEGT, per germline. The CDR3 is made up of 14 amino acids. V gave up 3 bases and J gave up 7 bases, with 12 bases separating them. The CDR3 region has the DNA TGTGCCAGCAGTGAGCTAGCGAGGGGCGGGGAGCTGTTTTTT. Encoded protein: CASSELARGGELFF.

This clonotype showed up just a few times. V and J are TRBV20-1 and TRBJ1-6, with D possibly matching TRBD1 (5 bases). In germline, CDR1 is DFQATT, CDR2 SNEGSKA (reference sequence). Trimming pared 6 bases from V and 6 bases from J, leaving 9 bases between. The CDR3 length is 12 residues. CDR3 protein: CSASDSNSPLHF. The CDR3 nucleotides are TGCAGTGCCAGTGACAGTAATTCACCCCTCCACTTT.

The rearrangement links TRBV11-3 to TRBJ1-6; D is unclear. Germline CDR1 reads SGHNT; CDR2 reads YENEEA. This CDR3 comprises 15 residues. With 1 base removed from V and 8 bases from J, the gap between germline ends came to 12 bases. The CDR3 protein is CASSLVDGTYSPLHF. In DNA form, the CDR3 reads TGTGCCAGCAGCTTAGTTGACGGAACCTATTCACCCCTCCACTTT.

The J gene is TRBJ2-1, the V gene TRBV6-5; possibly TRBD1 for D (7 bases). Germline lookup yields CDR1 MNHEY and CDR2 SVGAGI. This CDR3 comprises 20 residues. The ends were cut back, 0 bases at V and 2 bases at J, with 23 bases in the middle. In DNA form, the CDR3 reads TGTGCCAGCAGTTACTCGCCGTACATACTCCAGGGGGGAGCCTACAATGAGCAGTTCTTC. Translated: CASSYSPYILQGGAYNEQFF.

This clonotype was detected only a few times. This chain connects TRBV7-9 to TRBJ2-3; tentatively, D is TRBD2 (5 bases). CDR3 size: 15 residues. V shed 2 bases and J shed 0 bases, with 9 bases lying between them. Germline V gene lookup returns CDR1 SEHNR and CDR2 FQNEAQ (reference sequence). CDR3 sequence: CASSLRAGSTDTQYF. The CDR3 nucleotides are TGTGCCAGCAGCTTACGTGCGGGTAGCACAGATACGCAGTATTTT. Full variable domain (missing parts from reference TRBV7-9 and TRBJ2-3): DTGVSQNPRHKITKRGQNVTFRCDPISEHNRLYWYRQTLGQGPEFLTYFQNEAQLEKSRLLSDRFSAERPKGSFSTLEIQRTEQGDSAMYLCASSLRAGSTDTQYFGPGTRLTVL.

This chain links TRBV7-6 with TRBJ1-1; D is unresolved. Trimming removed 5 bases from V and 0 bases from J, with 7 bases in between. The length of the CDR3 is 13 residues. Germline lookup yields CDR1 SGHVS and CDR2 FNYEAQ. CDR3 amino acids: CASSADLNTEAFF. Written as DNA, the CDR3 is TGTGCCAGCAGCGCCGACCTGAACACTGAAGCTTTCTTT.

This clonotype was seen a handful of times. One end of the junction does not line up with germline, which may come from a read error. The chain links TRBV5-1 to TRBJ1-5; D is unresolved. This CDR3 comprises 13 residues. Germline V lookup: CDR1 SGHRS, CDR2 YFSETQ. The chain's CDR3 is CASSLDVNQPQHF. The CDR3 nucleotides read TGCGCCAGCAGTTTGGACGTCAATCAGCCCCAGCATTTT.

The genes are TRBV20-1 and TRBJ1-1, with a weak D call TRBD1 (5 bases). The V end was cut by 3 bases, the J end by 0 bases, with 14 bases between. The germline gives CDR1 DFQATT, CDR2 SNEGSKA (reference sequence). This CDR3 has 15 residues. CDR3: CSASRSDTLNTEAFF. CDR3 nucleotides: TGCAGTGCTAGCCGTTCGGACACTCTGAACACTGAAGCTTTCTTT.

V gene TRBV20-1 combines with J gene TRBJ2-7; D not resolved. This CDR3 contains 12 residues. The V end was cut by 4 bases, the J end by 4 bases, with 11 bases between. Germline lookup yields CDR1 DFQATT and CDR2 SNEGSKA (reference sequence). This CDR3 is CSAIVGSYEQYF. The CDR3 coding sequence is TGCAGTGCTATAGTGGGGTCATACGAGCAGTACTTC.

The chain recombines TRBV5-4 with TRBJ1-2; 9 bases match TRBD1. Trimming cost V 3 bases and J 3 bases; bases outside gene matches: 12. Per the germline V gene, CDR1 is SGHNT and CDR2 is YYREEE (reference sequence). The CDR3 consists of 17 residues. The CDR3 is CASSSIRQGEGHYGYTF. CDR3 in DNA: TGTGCCAGCAGCTCGATCAGACAGGGGGAGGGTCACTATGGCTACACCTTC.

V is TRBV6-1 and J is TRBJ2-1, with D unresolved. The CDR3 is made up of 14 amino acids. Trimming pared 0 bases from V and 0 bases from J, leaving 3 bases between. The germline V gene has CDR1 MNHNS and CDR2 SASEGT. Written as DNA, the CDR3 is TGTGCCAGCAGTGAAGCCCTCTCCTACAATGAGCAGTTCTTC. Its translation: CASSEALSYNEQFF.

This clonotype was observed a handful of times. CDR3 in DNA: TGTGCCACCAGCAGAGACCCGGACAGGGACACTGAAGCTTTCTTT. It codes for CATSRDPDRDTEAFF. The chain carries TRBV15 and TRBJ1-1; 8 bases match TRBD1. The V gene's germline CDR1 is LNHNV and CDR2 YYDKDF (reference sequence). This CDR3 comprises 15 residues. V lost 0 bases, J lost 3 bases, and 3 bases stayed unmatched.

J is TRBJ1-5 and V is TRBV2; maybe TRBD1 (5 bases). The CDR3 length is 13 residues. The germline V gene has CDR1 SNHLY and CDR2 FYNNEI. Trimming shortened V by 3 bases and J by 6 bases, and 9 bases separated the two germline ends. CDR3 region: CASSDVRGQPQHF. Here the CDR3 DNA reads TGTGCCAGCAGTGATGTTAGGGGTCAGCCCCAGCATTTT. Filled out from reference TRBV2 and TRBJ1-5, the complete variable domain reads EPEVTQTPSHQVTQMGQEVILRCVPISNHLYFYWYRQILGQKVEFLVSFYNNEISEKSEIFDDQFSVERPDGSNFTLKIRSTKLEDSAMYFCASSDVRGQPQHFGDGTRLSIL.

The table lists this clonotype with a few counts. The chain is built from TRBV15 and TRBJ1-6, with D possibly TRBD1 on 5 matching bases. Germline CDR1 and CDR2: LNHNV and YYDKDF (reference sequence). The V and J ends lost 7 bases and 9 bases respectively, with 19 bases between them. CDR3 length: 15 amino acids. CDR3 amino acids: CATNPAGGNASPLHF. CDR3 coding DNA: TGTGCCACCAATCCAGCCGGGGGAAATGCTTCACCCCTCCACTTT.

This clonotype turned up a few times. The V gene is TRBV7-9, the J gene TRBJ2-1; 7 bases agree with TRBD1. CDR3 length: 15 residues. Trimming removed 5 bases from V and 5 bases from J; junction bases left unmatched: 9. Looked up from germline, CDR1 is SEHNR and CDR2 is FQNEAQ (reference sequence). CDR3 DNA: TGTGCCAGCAGCCCAAATTCGGGACAGCACAATGAGCAGTTCTTC. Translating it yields CASSPNSGQHNEQFF.

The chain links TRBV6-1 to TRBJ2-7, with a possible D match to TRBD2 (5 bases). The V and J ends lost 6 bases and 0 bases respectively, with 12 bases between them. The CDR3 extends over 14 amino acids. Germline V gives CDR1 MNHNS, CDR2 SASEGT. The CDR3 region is CASRAGESSYEQYF. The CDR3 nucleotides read TGTGCCAGCAGGGCCGGGGAGAGCTCCTACGAGCAGTACTTC.

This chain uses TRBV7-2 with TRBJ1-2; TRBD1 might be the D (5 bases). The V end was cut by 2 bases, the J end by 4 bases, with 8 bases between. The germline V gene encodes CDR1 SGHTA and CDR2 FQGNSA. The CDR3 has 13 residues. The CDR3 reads CASSLRTPYGYTF. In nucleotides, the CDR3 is TGTGCCAGCAGCTTAAGGACACCCTATGGCTACACCTTC. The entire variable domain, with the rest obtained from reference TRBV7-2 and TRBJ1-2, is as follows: GAGVSQSPSNKVTEKGKDVELRCDPISGHTALYWYRQSLGQGLEFLIYFQGNSAPDKSGLPSDRFSAERTGGSVSTLTIQRTQQEDSAVYLCASSLRTPYGYTFGSGTRLTVV.

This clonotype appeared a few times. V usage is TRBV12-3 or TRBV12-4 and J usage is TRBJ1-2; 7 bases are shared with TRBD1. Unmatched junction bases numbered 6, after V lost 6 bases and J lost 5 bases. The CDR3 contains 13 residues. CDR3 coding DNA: TGTGCCAGCAGCGCGACAGGGCGATATGGCTACACCTTC. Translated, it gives CASSATGRYGYTF.

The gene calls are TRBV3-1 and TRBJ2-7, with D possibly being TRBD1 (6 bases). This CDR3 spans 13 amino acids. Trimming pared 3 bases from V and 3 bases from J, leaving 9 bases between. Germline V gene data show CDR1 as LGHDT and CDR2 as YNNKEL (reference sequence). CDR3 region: CASSHRGGYEQYF. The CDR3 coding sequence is TGTGCCAGCAGCCACAGGGGCGGCTACGAGCAGTACTTC.

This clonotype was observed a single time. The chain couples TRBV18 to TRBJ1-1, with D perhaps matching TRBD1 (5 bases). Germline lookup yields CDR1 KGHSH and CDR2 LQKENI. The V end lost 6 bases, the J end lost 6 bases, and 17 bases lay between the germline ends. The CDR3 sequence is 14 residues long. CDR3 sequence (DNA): TGTGCCAGCTCCACTAGGGGCAGCGTGGCTGAAGCTTTCTTT. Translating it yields CASSTRGSVAEAFF.

The CDR3 DNA reads as TGTGCCAGTCACGGTATCGGGGGGGATGGGCAGCCCCAGCATTTT. This codes for CASHGIGGDGQPQHF. V usage is TRBV19 and J usage is TRBJ1-5, with D maybe TRBD1 (5 bases). V was cut by 8 bases and J by 7 bases, with 21 bases left in between. Germline V gives CDR1 LNHDA, CDR2 SQIVND (reference sequence). CDR3 length: 15 residues.

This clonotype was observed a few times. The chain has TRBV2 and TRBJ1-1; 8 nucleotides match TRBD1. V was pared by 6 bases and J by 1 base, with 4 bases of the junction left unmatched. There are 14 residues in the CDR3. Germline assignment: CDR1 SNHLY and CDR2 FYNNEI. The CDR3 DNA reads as TGTGCCAGCAGGGAGACAGGGGCGAACACTGAAGCTTTCTTT. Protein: CASRETGANTEAFF.